This T cell receptor (beta chain) was captured by sequencing in a study of PD-1 blockade in classical Hodgkin lymphoma. Across the study: Patients were infused with nivolumab 3 mg/kg every 2 weeks. Study results and limitations: Sources of repertoire differences remain undefined, possibly disease activity or prior therapy.

Germline CDR1 MDHEN, CDR2 SYDVKM. The CDR3 length is 14 residues. J was trimmed by 5 bases and V by 2 bases; bases with no gene match: 5. A word on this clone: Its antigen is currently unknown.

Method: immunoSEQ multiplex PCR; TCRdb's copy keeps in-frame clones and lacks some. The sample includes fewer than 25,000 clones, about 80% of them seen just once. Regarding time point: cycle 4 day 1 (C4D1), after less than 7 weeks of nivolumab. Each patient relapsed following autologous stem cell transplantation, and prior brentuximab vedotin exposure differed. The sequenced sample was peripheral blood mononuclear cells (PBMCs), obtained before the fourth cycle of nivolumab. J is TRBJ2-5 and V is TRBV28, with 7 bases identical to TRBD2. The origin of this receptor is a human donor with classical Hodgkin lymphoma. CDR3 sequence (DNA): TGTGCCAGCAGTTTAGCGGGAGCGGGTGAGACCCAGTACTTC. Translating it yields CASSLAGAGETQYF.